This TCR beta chain was sequenced in a study of blood T cell repertoires in COVID-19. Study-level background: Researchers got acute and convalescent COVID-19 samples from the United States, Italy and Spain. From T cells, B-cell-depleted T cells, or PBMCs came the material, which was cDNA or gDNA.

As originally analysed: Reference gene primer amplification in the assay estimated nucleated cell counts. Data came from immunoSEQ multiplex PCR; TCRdb stores just in-frame clones and leaves some out. The V and J calls and clone size come from that table; D and trimming were worked out from the DNA. The sample includes a few hundred thousand clones, approximately 87% of them seen just once. Trimming stripped 6 bases from V and 3 bases from J, with 19 bases between. The length of the CDR3 is 15 residues. Germline V gene data show CDR1 as SGHKS and CDR2 as YYEKEE (reference sequence). This clone was recorded at least ten times.

Sequenced sample: peripheral blood. This sequence was found in a man between 60 and 75 years old who had recovered from COVID-19. The chain employs TRBV5-5 and TRBJ2-7; tentatively, D is TRBD2 (5 bases). This CDR3 is CASIEGSRFNYEQYF. DNA for the CDR3: TGTGCCAGCATCGAAGGGAGCAGGTTCAACTACGAGCAGTACTTC.